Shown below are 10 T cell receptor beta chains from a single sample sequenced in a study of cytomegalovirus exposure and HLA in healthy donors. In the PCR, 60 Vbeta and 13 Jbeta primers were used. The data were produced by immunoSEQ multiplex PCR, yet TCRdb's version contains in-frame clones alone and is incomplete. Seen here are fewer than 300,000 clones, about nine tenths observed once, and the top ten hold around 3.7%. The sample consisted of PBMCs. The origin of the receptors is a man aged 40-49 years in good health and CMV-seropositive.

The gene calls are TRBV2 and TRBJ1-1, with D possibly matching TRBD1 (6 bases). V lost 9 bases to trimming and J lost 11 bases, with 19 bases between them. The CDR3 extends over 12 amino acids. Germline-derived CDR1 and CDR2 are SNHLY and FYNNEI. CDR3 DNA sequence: TGTGCCAGTTCGGACAGCGTCTTAGCCGCTTTCTTT. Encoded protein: CASSDSVLAAFF.

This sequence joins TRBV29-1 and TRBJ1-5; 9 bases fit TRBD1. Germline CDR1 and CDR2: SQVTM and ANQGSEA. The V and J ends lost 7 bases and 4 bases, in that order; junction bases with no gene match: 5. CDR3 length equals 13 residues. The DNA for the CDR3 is TGCAGCGCCCGGACAGGGGCTAATCAGCCCCAGCATTTT. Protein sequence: CSARTGANQPQHF.

In DNA, the CDR3 is TGTGCCAGCACGTACGATCGGGACAGGGGTGAAGCTTTCTTT. Residues: CASTYDRDRGEAFF. The chain employs TRBV6-1 and TRBJ1-1; 10 bases are a match to TRBD1. The CDR3 has 14 amino acids. V gave up 7 bases and J gave up 7 bases; unmatched junction bases: 9. CDR1 and CDR2 from the germline V gene are MNHNS and SASEGT.

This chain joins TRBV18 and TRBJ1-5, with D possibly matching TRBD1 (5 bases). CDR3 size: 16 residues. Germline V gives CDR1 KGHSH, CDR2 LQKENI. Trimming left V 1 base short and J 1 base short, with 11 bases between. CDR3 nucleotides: TGTGCCAGCTCACCACTCAGGGTCGGGAGCAATCAGCCCCAGCATTTT. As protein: CASSPLRVGSNQPQHF.

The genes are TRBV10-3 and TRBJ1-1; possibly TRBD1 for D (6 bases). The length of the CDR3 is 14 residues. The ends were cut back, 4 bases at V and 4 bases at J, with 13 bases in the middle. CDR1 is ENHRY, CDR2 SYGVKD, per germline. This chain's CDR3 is CAISARTVLTEAFF. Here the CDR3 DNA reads TGTGCCATCAGTGCTAGGACAGTGCTCACTGAAGCTTTCTTT.

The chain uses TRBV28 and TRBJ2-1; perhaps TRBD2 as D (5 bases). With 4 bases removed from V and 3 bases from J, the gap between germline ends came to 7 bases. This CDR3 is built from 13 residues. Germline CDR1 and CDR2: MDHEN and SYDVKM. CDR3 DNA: TGTGCCAGCAGTTCCGGGGTCTACAATGAGCAGTTCTTC. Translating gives CASSSGVYNEQFF.

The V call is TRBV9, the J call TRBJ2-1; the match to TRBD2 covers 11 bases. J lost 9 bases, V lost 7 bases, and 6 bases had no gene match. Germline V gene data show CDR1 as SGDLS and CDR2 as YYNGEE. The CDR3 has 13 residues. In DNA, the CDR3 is TGTGCCAGCGCCCGACTAGCGGGACGTGAGCAGTTCTTC. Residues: CASARLAGREQFF.

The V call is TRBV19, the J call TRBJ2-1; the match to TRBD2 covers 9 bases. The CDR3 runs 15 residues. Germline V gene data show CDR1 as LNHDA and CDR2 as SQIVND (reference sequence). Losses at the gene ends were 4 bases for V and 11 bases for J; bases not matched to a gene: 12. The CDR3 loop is CASSKPSGADAQQFF. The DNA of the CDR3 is TGTGCCAGTAGTAAGCCTAGCGGGGCCGACGCCCAGCAGTTCTTC.

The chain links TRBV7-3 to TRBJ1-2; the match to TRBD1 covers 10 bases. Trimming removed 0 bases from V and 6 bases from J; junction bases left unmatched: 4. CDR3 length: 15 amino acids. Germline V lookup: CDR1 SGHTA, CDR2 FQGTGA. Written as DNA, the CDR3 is TGTGCCAGCAGCTTAACGGGGGGGACAGGGGATGGCTACACCTTC. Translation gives CASSLTGGTGDGYTF.

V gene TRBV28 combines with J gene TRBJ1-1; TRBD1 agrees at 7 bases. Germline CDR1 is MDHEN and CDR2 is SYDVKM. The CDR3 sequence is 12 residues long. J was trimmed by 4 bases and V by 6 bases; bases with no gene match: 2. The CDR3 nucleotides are TGTGCCAGCAGCCGGGACAGCACTGAAGCTTTCTTT. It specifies CASSRDSTEAFF.